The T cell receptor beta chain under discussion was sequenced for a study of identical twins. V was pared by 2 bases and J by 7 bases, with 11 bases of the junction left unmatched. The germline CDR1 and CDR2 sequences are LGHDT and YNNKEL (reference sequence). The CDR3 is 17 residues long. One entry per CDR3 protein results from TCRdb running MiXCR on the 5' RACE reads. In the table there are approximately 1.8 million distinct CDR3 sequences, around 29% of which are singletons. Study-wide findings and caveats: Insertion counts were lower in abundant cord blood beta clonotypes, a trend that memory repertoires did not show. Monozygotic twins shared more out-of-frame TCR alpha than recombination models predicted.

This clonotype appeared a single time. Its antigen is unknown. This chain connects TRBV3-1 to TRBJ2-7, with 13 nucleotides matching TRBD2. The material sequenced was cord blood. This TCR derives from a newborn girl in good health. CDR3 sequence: CASSQPLLAGGDNEQYF. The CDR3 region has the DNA TGTGCCAGCAGCCAACCCTTACTAGCGGGGGGGGACAATGAGCAGTACTTC.